This T cell receptor (beta chain) came from a study of early T cells in non-severe SARS-CoV-2 infection. cDNA molecules, individually, were tagged with unique molecular identifiers. TCRdb processed the 5' RACE reads anew with MiXCR; each CDR3 protein has one entry. The sample has some 64,000 distinct CDR3 sequences, around 20% seen once; the top ten hold 16%. Germline lookup yields CDR1 SGHVS and CDR2 FNYEAQ. With V trimmed by 1 base and J by 7 bases, 9 bases remained unmatched. This CDR3 is built from 16 residues. This clonotype has just a few counts. The clonotype was recovered from an adult who was a healthcare worker with PCR-confirmed SARS-CoV-2 infection or an uninfected control (not recorded which). The chain combines TRBV7-6 with TRBJ2-1, with 8 bases matching TRBD2. The sequencing here drew on whole blood, taken at baseline. CDR3 sequence reads: CASSLGEAGGQNEQFF. Written as DNA, the CDR3 is TGTGCCAGCAGCTTAGGGGAGGCGGGGGGCCAAAATGAGCAGTTCTTC.